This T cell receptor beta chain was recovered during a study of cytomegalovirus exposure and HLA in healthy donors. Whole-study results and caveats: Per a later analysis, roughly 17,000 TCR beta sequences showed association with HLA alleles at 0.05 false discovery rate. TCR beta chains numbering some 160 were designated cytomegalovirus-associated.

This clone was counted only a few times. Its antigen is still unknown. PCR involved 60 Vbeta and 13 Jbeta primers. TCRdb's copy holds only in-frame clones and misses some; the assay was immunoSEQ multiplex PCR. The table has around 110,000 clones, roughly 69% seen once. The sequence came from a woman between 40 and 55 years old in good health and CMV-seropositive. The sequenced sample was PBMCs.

The CDR3 protein is CASSSTDRGGSPLHF. The CDR3 DNA is TGCGCCAGCAGCTCCACCGACAGGGGAGGCTCACCCCTCCACTTT. This sequence joins TRBV5-1 and TRBJ1-6; 8 bases fit TRBD1. The trim removed 3 bases at V and 10 bases at J, leaving 9 bases unmatched. The length of the CDR3 is 15 residues. Germline assignment: CDR1 SGHRS and CDR2 YFSETQ.